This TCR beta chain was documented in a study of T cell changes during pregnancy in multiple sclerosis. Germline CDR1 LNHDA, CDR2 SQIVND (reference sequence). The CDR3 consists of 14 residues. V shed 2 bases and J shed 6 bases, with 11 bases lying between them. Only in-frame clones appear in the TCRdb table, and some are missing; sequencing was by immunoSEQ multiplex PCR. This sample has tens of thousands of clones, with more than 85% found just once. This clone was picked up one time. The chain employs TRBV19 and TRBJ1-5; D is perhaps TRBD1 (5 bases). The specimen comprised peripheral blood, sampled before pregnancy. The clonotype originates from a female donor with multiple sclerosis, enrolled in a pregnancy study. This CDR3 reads CASSIRGGPQPQHF. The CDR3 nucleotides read TGTGCCAGTAGTATACGCGGGGGACCTCAGCCCCAGCATTTT.